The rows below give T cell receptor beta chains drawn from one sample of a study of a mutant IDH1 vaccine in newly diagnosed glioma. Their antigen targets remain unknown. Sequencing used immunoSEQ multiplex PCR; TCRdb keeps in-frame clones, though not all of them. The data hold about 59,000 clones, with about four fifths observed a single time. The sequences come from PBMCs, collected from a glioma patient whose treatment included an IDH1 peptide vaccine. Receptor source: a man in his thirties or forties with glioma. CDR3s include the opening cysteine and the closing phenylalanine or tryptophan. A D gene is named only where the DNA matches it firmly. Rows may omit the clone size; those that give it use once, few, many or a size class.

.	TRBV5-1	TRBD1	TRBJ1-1	TGCGCCAGCAGCTTGGCAAGGACAGGTGGAACTGAAGCTTTCTTT	CASSLARTGGTEAFF
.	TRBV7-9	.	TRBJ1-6	TGTGCCAGCAGCATCGGACCCTATTCACCCCTCCACTTT	CASSIGPYSPLHF
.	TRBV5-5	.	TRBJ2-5	TGTGCCAGCAGCCACTCCCACAGCGACCAAGAGACCCAGTACTTC	CASSHSHSDQETQYF
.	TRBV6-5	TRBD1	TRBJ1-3	TGTGCCAGCAGTCAAACAGGGGACCCTGGAAACACCATATATTTT	CASSQTGDPGNTIYF
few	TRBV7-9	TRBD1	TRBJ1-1	TGTGCCAGCAGCCCTGGACAGGGGATGAACACTGAAGCTTTCTTT	CASSPGQGMNTEAFF
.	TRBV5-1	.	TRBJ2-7	TGCGCCAGCAGCTCCACAGGGAAACGCGAGCAGTACTTC	CASSSTGKREQYF
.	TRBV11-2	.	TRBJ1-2	TGTGCCAGCAGTCTCGGGGGGACTACTTATAACTATGGCTACACCTTC	CASSLGGTTYNYGYTF
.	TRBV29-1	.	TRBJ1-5	TGCAGCGTCGCGGTTGAAGGGGGAAACAATCAGCCCCAGCATTTT	CSVAVEGGNNQPQHF
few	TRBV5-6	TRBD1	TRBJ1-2	TGTGCCAGCAGCTCAGGGACAGACTATGCAGGCTACACCTTC	CASSSGTDYAGYTF
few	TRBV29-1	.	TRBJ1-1	TGCAGCGTTATGGCCCGGGGATTGGGTAGTCCTGAAGCTTTCTTT	CSVMARGLGSPEAFF
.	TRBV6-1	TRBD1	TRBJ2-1	TGTGCCAGCGTTAAGCTTGACAGGGGCAATGAGCAGTTCTTC	CASVKLDRGNEQFF
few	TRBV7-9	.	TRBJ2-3	TGTGCCAGCAGCTCCGCTAGCGTCTTAAGCCCAGATACGCAGTATTTT	CASSSASVLSPDTQYF
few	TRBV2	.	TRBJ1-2	TGTGCCAGAGCTGCTAGGGGGTATGGCTACACCTTC	CARAARGYGYTF
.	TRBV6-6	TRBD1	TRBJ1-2	TGTGCCAGCAGTGGGACAGGCGATAACTATGGCTACACCTTC	CASSGTGDNYGYTF
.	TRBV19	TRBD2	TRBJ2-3	TGTGCCACCTCCCTCACTAGCGGATTAAAGCCTAGCACAGATACGCAGTATTTT	CATSLTSGLKPSTDTQYF
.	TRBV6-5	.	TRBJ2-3	TGTGCCAGCAGTTACTCGACCTGGCGGTCCACAGATACGCAGTATTTT	CASSYSTWRSTDTQYF
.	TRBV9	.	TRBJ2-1	TGTGCCAGCAGCGTCTTGCCTAATGAGCAGTTCTTC	CASSVLPNEQFF
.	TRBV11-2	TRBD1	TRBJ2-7	TGTGCCAGCAGCAGCCGGGACAGGAGCTCCTACGAGCAGTACTTC	CASSSRDRSSYEQYF
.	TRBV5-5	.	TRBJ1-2	TGTGCCAGCAGCTTCGCTCACACCAGGAACTATGGCTACACCTTC	CASSFAHTRNYGYTF
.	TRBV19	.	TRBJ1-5	TGTGCCAGTAGTATACCTCTCCGAGAGGGCCCCAATCAGCCCCAGCATTTT	CASSIPLREGPNQPQHF
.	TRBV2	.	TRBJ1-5	TGTGCCACCAGTGACCTAAGCGTCAATCAGCCCCAGCATTTT	CATSDLSVNQPQHF
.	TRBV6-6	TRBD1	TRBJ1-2	TGTGCCAGCATCCCCCGGACAGGGGACTATGGCTACACCTTC	CASIPRTGDYGYTF
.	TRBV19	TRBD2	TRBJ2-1	TGTGCCAGCCTGGGACTAGCGGGGGGGCAAGGTACGAATGAGCAGTTCTTC	CASLGLAGGQGTNEQFF
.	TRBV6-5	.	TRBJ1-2	TGTGCCAGCAGTTTTACCCTACAGGGTTTATCTGGCTACACCTTC	CASSFTLQGLSGYTF
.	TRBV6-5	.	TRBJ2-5	TGTGCCAGCACTGGGGGGGGCGGAGAGACCCAGTACTTC	CASTGGGGETQYF
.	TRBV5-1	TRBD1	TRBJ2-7	TGCGCCAGCAGCTCCCTCCGTGGACAGGGCGAGCAGTACTTC	CASSSLRGQGEQYF
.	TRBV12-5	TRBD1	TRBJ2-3	TGTGCTAGTGGTTTGGGACAGGGGGAGGTAGATACGCAGTATTTT	CASGLGQGEVDTQYF